These 32 T cell receptor beta chains came from one sample sequenced in a study of cytomegalovirus exposure and HLA in healthy donors. Researchers ran the PCR with 60 Vbeta and 13 Jbeta primers. Profiled with immunoSEQ multiplex PCR; TCRdb holds only in-frame clones, not every one. The sample shows more than 95,000 clones, over 9.5% of them seen only once. The sample was PBMCs. These receptors came from a woman aged 18-35 years in good health and CMV-seropositive.

J is TRBJ2-5 and V is TRBV5-1; 8 bases match TRBD2. This CDR3 has 14 amino acids. The J segment lost 0 bases and the V segment lost 5 bases, leaving 3 bases of the junction unmatched. Germline assignment: CDR1 SGHRS and CDR2 YFSETQ. CDR3 nucleotides: TGCGCCAGCAGGGTAGCGGGGAACCAAGAGACCCAGTACTTC. This gives the protein CASRVAGNQETQYF.

This clone was found a few times. V and J are TRBV4-2 and TRBJ2-7; TRBD2 matches 10 bases. The CDR3 spans 15 residues. Germline assignment: CDR1 LGHNA and CDR2 YNFKEQ. J lost 6 bases, V lost 0 bases, and 5 bases had no gene match. The CDR3 bases are TGTGCCAGCAGCCAAGAGTTAGCGGGAGGCTTCGAGCAGTACTTC. Amino acid sequence: CASSQELAGGFEQYF.

The rearrangement joins TRBV5-1 to TRBJ2-1; D gene uncertain. This CDR3 is 16 amino acids long. The germline V gene has CDR1 SGHRS and CDR2 YFSETQ. V was cut by 0 bases and J by 3 bases, with 13 bases left in between. CDR3 bases: TGCGCCAGCAGCTTGGTACTCGCGACTGACTACAATGAGCAGTTCTTC. This encodes CASSLVLATDYNEQFF.

The rearrangement uses TRBV19 and TRBJ1-5; 8 nucleotides align to TRBD1. Germline V CDR1 and CDR2: LNHDA, SQIVND (reference sequence). The CDR3 has 16 residues. Germline trimming cut 6 bases from V and 6 bases from J; bases unmatched to any gene: 13. CDR3 loop: CASREDREGWGQPQHF. CDR3 in DNA: TGTGCCAGTAGGGAGGACAGGGAAGGGTGGGGTCAGCCCCAGCATTTT. The variable domain in full, with the rest retrieved from reference TRBV19 and TRBJ1-5, is DGGITQSPKYLFRKEGQNVTLSCEQNLNHDAMYWYRQDPGQGLRLIYYSQIVNDFQKGDIAEGYSVSREKKESFPLTVTSAQKNPTAFYLCASREDREGWGQPQHFGDGTRLSIL.

This clone has only one observation. V usage is TRBV5-4 and J usage is TRBJ2-7, with 7 nucleotides matching TRBD2. V dropped 0 bases and J dropped 3; count of bases not matched to a gene: 15. CDR1 SGHNT and CDR2 YYREEE come from the germline V gene (reference sequence). The length of the CDR3 is 18 residues. The CDR3: CASSLDQREDSWGYEQYF. The CDR3 nucleotides are TGTGCCAGCAGCTTGGATCAGCGGGAAGATTCTTGGGGCTACGAGCAGTACTTC. Supplemented by reference TRBV5-4 and TRBJ2-7, the full variable domain reads ETGVTQSPTHLIKTRGQQVTLRCSSQSGHNTVSWYQQALGQGPQFIFQYYREEENGRGNFPPRFSGLQFPNYSSELNVNALELDDSALYLCASSLDQREDSWGYEQYFGPGTRLTVT.

In DNA form, the CDR3 reads TGTGCCAGCAGTAAGGCGGGGTCCTCCTACGAGCAGTACTTC. Its translation: CASSKAGSSYEQYF. V usage is TRBV6-5 and J usage is TRBJ2-7; possibly TRBD2 for D (6 bases). V shed 5 bases and J shed 0 bases, with 11 bases lying between them. The CDR3 is made up of 14 amino acids. Germline V gives CDR1 MNHEY, CDR2 SVGAGI.

The chain links TRBV15 to TRBJ2-7; D gene uncertain. The CDR3 sequence is 13 residues long. Germline-derived CDR1 and CDR2 are LNHNV and YYDKDF (reference sequence). V lost 0 bases, J lost 4 bases, and 7 bases lay in between. CDR3: CATSRDQHYEQYF. The DNA for the CDR3 is TGTGCCACCAGCAGAGATCAACATTACGAGCAGTACTTC.

In this sample, this clone turned up a few times. The V and J genes are TRBV6-6 and TRBJ2-7; D unclear. In germline, CDR1 is MNHNY, CDR2 SVGAGI (reference sequence). Trimming took 0 bases from V and 5 from J, leaving 17 bases between them. The CDR3 has 16 amino acids. CDR3 loop: CASSYSSGSAADEQYF. CDR3 coding DNA: TGTGCCAGCAGTTACTCAAGTGGCTCGGCGGCCGACGAGCAGTACTTC.

The rearrangement uses TRBV6-1 and TRBJ1-4; 8 positions match TRBD1. J gave up 3 bases and V 3 bases, and 12 bases lay outside the gene matches. This CDR3 comprises 18 residues. Germline-derived CDR1 and CDR2 are MNHNS and SASEGT. The CDR3 is CASSEERTGIVPNEKLFF. The CDR3, as DNA: TGTGCCAGCAGTGAGGAAAGGACAGGGATCGTCCCTAATGAAAAACTGTTTTTT.

About this clone itself: One end of the junction is discordant with germline, which a read error may explain. The CDR3 DNA is TGTGCCTGGGGCAATCAGCCCCAGCGTTTT. Encoded protein: CAWGNQPQRF. The rearrangement uses TRBV30 and TRBJ1-5; no clear D. The CDR3 extends over 10 amino acids. Looked up from germline, CDR1 is GTSNPN and CDR2 is SVGIG (reference sequence).

This clone occurred a few times. The chain is built from TRBV7-3 and TRBJ2-2; 12 bases agree with TRBD1. Germline CDR1 is SGHTA and CDR2 is FQGTGA. J lost 4 bases, V lost 6 bases, and 6 bases had no gene match. The CDR3 runs to 16 residues. In DNA, the CDR3 is TGTGCCAGCAGGAAACCGGGACAGGGGGCCACCGGGGAGCTGTTTTTT. It is translated as CASRKPGQGATGELFF.

This chain uses TRBV14 with TRBJ2-7, with 7 bases that match TRBD2. Trimming at V came to 4 bases and at J to 7 bases, leaving 7 bases not matched to a gene. The germline V gene encodes CDR1 SGHDN and CDR2 FVKESK. The CDR3 length is 13 residues. CDR3 sequence reads: CASSLLLGGEQYF. In DNA form, the CDR3 reads TGTGCCAGCAGCCTCTTGCTGGGAGGGGAGCAGTACTTC.

V usage is TRBV5-1 and J usage is TRBJ2-1; perhaps TRBD2 as D (6 bases). The V gene lost 0 bases and the J gene lost 4 bases, with 8 bases spanning the gap. The length of the CDR3 is 14 residues. CDR1 is SGHRS and CDR2 is YFSETQ in the germline V gene. The CDR3 DNA reads TGCGCCAGCAGCTTGGGGGGACTGTACAATGAGCAGTTCTTC. Residues: CASSLGGLYNEQFF.

The rearrangement joins TRBV28 to TRBJ2-1, with D possibly being TRBD2 (6 bases). Germline V gives CDR1 MDHEN, CDR2 SYDVKM. V shed 3 bases and J shed 5 bases, with 8 bases lying between them. The CDR3 has 13 residues. Here the CDR3 DNA reads TGTGCCAGCAGTTTTTGGGGGGACAATGAGCAGTTCTTC. Translated, it gives CASSFWGDNEQFF.

The chain has TRBV2 and TRBJ1-6; 7 bases fit TRBD1. Germline V gives CDR1 SNHLY, CDR2 FYNNEI. The ends lost 8 bases at V and 9 bases at J; junction bases unmatched: 4. The CDR3 has 12 amino acids. The CDR3 loop is CASLDRLSPLHF. CDR3 sequence (DNA): TGTGCCAGCCTGGACAGGCTTTCACCCCTCCACTTT.

This clone was counted a few times. In DNA form, the CDR3 reads TGTGCCAGCAGCCAAGATGGAGGGAGGATAAGTGGCTACACCTTC. Protein product: CASSQDGGRISGYTF. The chain joins TRBV14 to TRBJ1-2; D not certain. Germline values: CDR1 SGHDN, CDR2 FVKESK. Trimming removed 0 bases at V and 7 bases at J, with 15 bases between. This CDR3 has 15 amino acids.

This clone was detected a few times. The chain recombines TRBV29-1 with TRBJ2-7; 7 bases match TRBD1. This CDR3 comprises 14 residues. Germline V gene data show CDR1 as SQVTM and CDR2 as ANQGSEA. The V segment lost 8 bases and the J segment 0 bases; nucleotides outside the gene matches: 10. The chain's CDR3 is CSSSTGDNSYEQYF. The CDR3 nucleotides are TGCAGCAGCTCTACAGGGGATAACTCCTACGAGCAGTACTTC.

In this sample, this clone turned up a few times. The gene calls are TRBV7-3 and TRBJ2-5; D is ambiguous. Trimming removed 2 bases at V and 3 bases at J, with 13 bases between. Germline V gene lookup returns CDR1 SGHTA and CDR2 FQGTGA. The CDR3 runs to 15 residues. CDR3 nucleotides: TGTGCCAGCAGCTTATATCTCGCGTCCAAAGAGACCCAGTACTTC. This translates into CASSLYLASKETQYF. The full variable domain, in which reference TRBV7-3 and TRBJ2-5 provide the parts outside the CDR3, is GAGVSQTPSNKVTEKGKYVELRCDPISGHTALYWYRQSLGQGPEFLIYFQGTGAADDSGLPNDRFFAVRPEGSVSTLKIQRTERGDSAVYLCASSLYLASKETQYFGPGTRLLVL.

This sequence joins TRBV7-8 and TRBJ2-7, with D perhaps TRBD1 (6 bases). The CDR3 spans 16 residues. The V gene's germline CDR1 is SGHVS and CDR2 FQNEAQ. V lost 6 bases and J lost 2, with 20 bases in between. For the CDR3, the DNA is TGTGCCAGCAGACGTTCAGGGGATATCTCCGCCTACGAGCAGTACTTC. It is translated as CASRRSGDISAYEQYF.

Only a few counts were recorded for this clone. The DNA of the CDR3 is TGTGCCAGCAGGGGAGAGGAAAACGCAAACAGCGCGGATACGCAGTATTTT. Translation gives CASRGEENANSADTQYF. This chain connects TRBV11-2 to TRBJ2-3, with D maybe TRBD2 (5 bases). V lost 6 bases, J lost 6 bases, and 25 bases lay in between. The germline V gene encodes CDR1 SGHAT and CDR2 FQNNGV. The CDR3 contains 17 residues.

This chain links TRBV4-1 with TRBJ2-6, with 11 bases fitting TRBD2. The CDR3 has 18 residues. Germline CDR1 reads MGHRA; CDR2 reads YSYEKL. V trimming: 4 bases; J trimming: 3 bases; junction bases outside the gene matches: 8. Here the CDR3 reads CASSPLAGGKIGANVLTF. In nucleotides, the CDR3 is TGCGCCAGCAGCCCGTTAGCGGGAGGGAAAATTGGGGCCAACGTCCTGACTTTC.

The chain couples TRBV27 to TRBJ2-7; the match to TRBD1 covers 9 bases. The V and J ends lost 3 bases and 2 bases, in that order; junction bases with no gene match: 5. The CDR3 has 15 residues. Per the germline V gene, CDR1 is MNHEY and CDR2 is SMNVEV (reference sequence). DNA for the CDR3: TGTGCCAGCAGTTTCCTGGGGACAGGGACCTACGAGCAGTACTTC. Translation gives CASSFLGTGTYEQYF.

This clone occurred a few times. The chain joins TRBV11-3 to TRBJ1-1; D is unclear. Germline V gene lookup returns CDR1 SGHNT and CDR2 YENEEA. V lost 6 bases and J lost 4, with 9 bases in between. The CDR3 loop spans 12 amino acids. The CDR3 protein is CASSKEVTEAFF. The CDR3 bases are TGTGCCAGCAGTAAGGAGGTCACTGAAGCTTTCTTT.

This clone has a handful of counts. This chain links TRBV4-1 with TRBJ1-1, with D maybe TRBD1 (6 bases). Trimming took off 3 bases at V and 4 bases at J, with 9 bases between the two ends. CDR1 is MGHRA, CDR2 YSYEKL, per germline. The CDR3 contains 13 residues. CDR3 loop: CASSQGAVTEAFF. In DNA form, the CDR3 reads TGCGCCAGCAGCCAGGGGGCGGTCACTGAAGCTTTCTTT.

This clone was detected only a few times. The chain carries TRBV28 and TRBJ2-7; TRBD2 aligns across 7 bases. J lost 4 bases, V lost 5 bases, and 8 bases had no gene match. Germline V lookup: CDR1 MDHEN, CDR2 SYDVKM. The CDR3 totals 14 residues. This CDR3 is CASSRPGGLYEQYF. CDR3 bases: TGTGCCAGCAGTCGACCCGGGGGGTTGTACGAGCAGTACTTC.

The genes are TRBV7-2 and TRBJ2-3; the match to TRBD1 covers 7 bases. The ends lost 2 bases at V and 1 base at J; junction bases unmatched: 6. The CDR3 runs to 16 residues. Germline CDR1 reads SGHTA; CDR2 reads FQGNSA. In DNA, the CDR3 is TGTGCCAGCAGCTTATCAGGGACAGCTCGCACAGATACGCAGTATTTT. Protein sequence: CASSLSGTARTDTQYF.

This clone was detected a few times. The V gene is TRBV5-4, the J gene TRBJ1-2, with D maybe TRBD1 (5 bases). The length of the CDR3 is 11 residues. Trimming shortened V by 6 bases and J by 6 bases, and 9 bases separated the two germline ends. From germline, CDR1 is SGHNT and CDR2 YYREEE (reference sequence). This CDR3 reads CASNLGDGYTF. CDR3 nucleotide sequence: TGTGCCAGCAACTTAGGGGATGGCTACACCTTC.

The V gene is TRBV2, the J gene TRBJ2-5; no firm D call. V lost 3 bases to trimming and J lost 5 bases, with 4 bases between them. The germline V gene encodes CDR1 SNHLY and CDR2 FYNNEI. The CDR3 runs to 11 residues. CDR3 nucleotides: TGTGCCAGCAGTGAGGAGGAGACCCAGTACTTC. Amino acids: CASSEEETQYF.

This chain connects TRBV27 to TRBJ1-3; D is perhaps TRBD1 (5 bases). Germline V lookup: CDR1 MNHEY, CDR2 SMNVEV (reference sequence). V lost 5 bases to trimming and J lost 4 bases, with 15 bases between them. The CDR3 extends over 15 amino acids. CDR3: CASSPFSGVGNTIYF. DNA of the CDR3: TGTGCCAGCAGTCCCTTTTCGGGGGTCGGAAACACCATATATTTT.

This clone occurred a few times. This chain joins TRBV19 and TRBJ2-1; 10 bases map to TRBD2. CDR1 is LNHDA, CDR2 SQIVND, per germline (reference sequence). With 4 bases clipped from V and 8 bases from J, the junction kept 5 bases outside the gene matches. This CDR3 contains 14 residues. This CDR3 is CASSTQTSGHEQFF. The CDR3 DNA reads TGTGCCAGTAGTACACAGACTAGCGGGCATGAGCAGTTCTTC.

This clone was detected only a few times. CDR3 sequence: CASSPHWAGDTEAFF. The DNA of the CDR3 is TGTGCCAGCAGTCCACATTGGGCGGGGGACACTGAAGCTTTCTTT. The V call is TRBV28, the J call TRBJ1-1, with D tentatively TRBD1 (5 bases). This CDR3 is built from 15 residues. Germline V gene sequence: CDR1 MDHEN, CDR2 SYDVKM. V dropped 5 bases and J dropped 3 bases, with 16 bases sitting between them.

The rearrangement links TRBV4-1 to TRBJ1-1; D not certain. The V gene lost 1 base and the J gene lost 4 bases, with 10 bases spanning the gap. Germline V CDR1 and CDR2: MGHRA, YSYEKL. The CDR3 extends over 14 amino acids. The CDR3 protein is CASSQGAGPTEAFF. CDR3 nucleotides: TGCGCCAGCAGCCAAGGGGCAGGCCCCACTGAAGCTTTCTTT.